This is a list of T cell receptor beta chains from one sample in a study of cytomegalovirus exposure and HLA in healthy donors. Method: immunoSEQ multiplex PCR; TCRdb's copy keeps in-frame clones and lacks some. Here the sample spans under 200,000 clones, around 80% being singletons. Sequenced sample: PBMCs. The receptor set was obtained from a woman aged 35 to 49 in good health and CMV-seropositive. CDR3s include the opening cysteine and the closing phenylalanine or tryptophan. A D gene is named only where the DNA matches it firmly. Expanded clones are given a class, and other clones once, few, many or no size at all.

TRBD1,.,TRBV19,TRBJ2-7,CASSPSGTGYEQYF,TGTGCCAGTAGTCCATCCGGGACAGGGTACGAGCAGTACTTC
TRBD1,.,TRBV28,TRBJ2-5,CASSLSLGTGGQETQYF,TGTGCCAGCAGTTTATCTCTAGGGACAGGGGGCCAAGAGACCCAGTACTTC
.,.,TRBV5-6,TRBJ1-4,CASRREKLFF,TGTGCCAGCAGGAGGGAAAAACTGTTTTTT
.,.,TRBV2,TRBJ2-7,CAGRLENEQYF,TGTGCCGGGAGACTAGAGAACGAGCAGTACTTC
TRBD1,.,TRBV6-5,TRBJ1-6,CASSWTGGASPLHF,TGTGCCAGCAGCTGGACAGGGGGCGCATCACCCCTCCACTTT
TRBD1,.,TRBV28,TRBJ2-1,CASRGTGRASYNEQFF,TGTGCCAGCAGGGGGACAGGGAGGGCATCCTACAATGAGCAGTTCTTC
TRBD1,.,TRBV7-2,TRBJ1-2,CASSLSGDRIRWGYTF,TGTGCCAGCAGCCTGTCTGGGGACAGAATAAGGTGGGGCTACACCTTC
TRBD1,.,TRBV28,TRBJ1-3,CASRVTGAGNTIYF,TGTGCCAGCAGGGTCACAGGGGCTGGAAACACCATATATTTT
.,once,TRBV2,TRBJ2-7,CASNPTEIAYEQYF,TGTGCCAGCAACCCGACAGAGATAGCCTACGAGCAGTACTTC
TRBD1,once,TRBV27,TRBJ1-2,CASSRTGVGVNYGYTF,TGTGCCAGCAGCCGGACAGGGGTTGGGGTCAACTATGGCTACACCTTC
.,.,TRBV29-1,TRBJ1-2,CSVGQGNYGYTF,TGCAGCGTTGGGCAGGGGAACTATGGCTACACCTTC
.,.,TRBV10-2,TRBJ2-2,CASRTPTGELFF,TGCGCCAGCAGGACACCCACCGGGGAGCTGTTTTTT
TRBD2,few,TRBV7-3,TRBJ2-3,CASSLFSGTTDTQYF,TGTGCCAGCAGCTTATTCAGCGGGACCACAGATACGCAGTATTTT
TRBD1,.,TRBV28,TRBJ1-5,CASRDTGTGYQPQHF,TGTGCCAGCAGGGATACCGGGACAGGGTATCAGCCCCAGCATTTT
.,.,TRBV7-9,TRBJ1-1,CSSSLDRGRQVLNTEAFF,TGTTCCAGCAGCTTAGATAGGGGTCGGCAGGTCTTGAACACTGAAGCTTTCTTT
.,.,TRBV18,TRBJ1-2,CASSPNGADTPSNYGYTF,TGTGCCAGCTCACCAAATGGGGCAGACACACCCTCTAACTATGGCTACACCTTC
.,few,TRBV28,TRBJ1-1,CASSFPGQLTEAFF,TGTGCCAGCAGTTTCCCGGGTCAACTCACTGAAGCTTTCTTT